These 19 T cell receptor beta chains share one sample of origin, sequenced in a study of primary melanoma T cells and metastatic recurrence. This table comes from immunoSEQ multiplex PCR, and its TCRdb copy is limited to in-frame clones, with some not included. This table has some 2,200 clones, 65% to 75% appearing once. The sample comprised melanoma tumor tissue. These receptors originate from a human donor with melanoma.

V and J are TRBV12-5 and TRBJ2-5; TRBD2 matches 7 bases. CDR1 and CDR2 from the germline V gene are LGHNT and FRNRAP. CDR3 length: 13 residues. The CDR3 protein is CASGAGWQETQYF. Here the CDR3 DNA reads TGTGCCAGCGGGGCGGGGTGGCAAGAGACCCAGTACTTC.

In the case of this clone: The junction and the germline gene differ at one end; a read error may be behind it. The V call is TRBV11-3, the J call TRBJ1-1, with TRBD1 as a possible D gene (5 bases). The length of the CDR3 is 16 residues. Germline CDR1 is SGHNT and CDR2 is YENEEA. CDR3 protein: CASSNMARDADTEAFF. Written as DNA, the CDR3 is TGTGCCAGCAGCAACATGGCCCGGGATGCGGACACTGAAGCTTTTTTT. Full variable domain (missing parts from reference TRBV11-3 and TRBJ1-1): EAGVVQSPRYKIIEKKQPVAFWCNPISGHNTLYWYLQNLGQGPELLIRYENEEAVDDSQLPKDRFSAERLKGVDSTLKIQPAELGDSAVYLCASSNMARDADTEAFFGQGTRLTVV.

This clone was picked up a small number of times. In nucleotides, the CDR3 is TGTGCCAGCAGCTTAGATTCGGTAACCGGGGAGCTGTTTTTT. Protein: CASSLDSVTGELFF. The chain links TRBV11-3 to TRBJ2-2, with D unclear. The CDR3 loop spans 14 amino acids. Germline values: CDR1 SGHNT, CDR2 YENEEA. Trimming shortened V by 0 bases and J by 5 bases, and 7 bases separated the two germline ends.

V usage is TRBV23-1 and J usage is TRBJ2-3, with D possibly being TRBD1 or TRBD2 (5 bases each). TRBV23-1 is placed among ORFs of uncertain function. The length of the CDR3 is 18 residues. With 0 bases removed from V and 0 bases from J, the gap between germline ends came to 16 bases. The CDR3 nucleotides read TGCGCCAGCAGTCAATCCCCCGAGGGACCTAAGAGCACAGATACGCAGTATTTT. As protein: CASSQSPEGPKSTDTQYF.

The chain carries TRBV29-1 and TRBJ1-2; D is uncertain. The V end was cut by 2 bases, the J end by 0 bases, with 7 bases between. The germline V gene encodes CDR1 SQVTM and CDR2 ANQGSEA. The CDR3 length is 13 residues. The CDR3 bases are TGCAGCGTTGAATACTCAGCTAACTATGGCTACACCTTC. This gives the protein CSVEYSANYGYTF.

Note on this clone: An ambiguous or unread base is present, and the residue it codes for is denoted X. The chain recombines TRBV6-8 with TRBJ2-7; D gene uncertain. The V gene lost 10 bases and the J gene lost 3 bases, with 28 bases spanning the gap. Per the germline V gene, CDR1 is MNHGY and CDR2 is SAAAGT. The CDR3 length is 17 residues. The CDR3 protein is CAXRSGLAAPLLYEQYF. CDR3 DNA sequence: TGTGCCARCAGATCGGGCCTCGCGGCCCCATTACTCTACGAGCAGTACTTC.

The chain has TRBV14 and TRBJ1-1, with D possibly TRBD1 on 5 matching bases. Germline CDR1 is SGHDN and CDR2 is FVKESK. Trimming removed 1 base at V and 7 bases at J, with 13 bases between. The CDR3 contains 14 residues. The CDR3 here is CASSQGAGWGEAFF. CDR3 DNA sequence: TGTGCCAGCAGCCAAGGCGCAGGGTGGGGTGAAGCTTTCTTT.

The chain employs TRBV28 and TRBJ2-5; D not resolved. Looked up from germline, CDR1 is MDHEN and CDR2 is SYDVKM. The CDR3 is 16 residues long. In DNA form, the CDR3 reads TGTGTTAGCAGTGCCCGCGCGCGGATTACCCAAGAGACCCAGTACTTC. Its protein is CVSSARARITQETQYF.

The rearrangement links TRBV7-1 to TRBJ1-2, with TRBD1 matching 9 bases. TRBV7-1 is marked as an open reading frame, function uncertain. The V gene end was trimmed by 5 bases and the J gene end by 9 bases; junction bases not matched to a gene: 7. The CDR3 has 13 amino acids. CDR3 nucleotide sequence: TGTGCCAGCAGCCCCGGGACAGGGTCAAGCTACACCTTC. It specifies CASSPGTGSSYTF.

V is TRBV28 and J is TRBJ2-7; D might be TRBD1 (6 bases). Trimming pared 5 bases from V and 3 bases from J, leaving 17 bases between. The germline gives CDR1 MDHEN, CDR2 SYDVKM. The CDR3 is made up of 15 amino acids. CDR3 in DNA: TGTGCCAGCAGTACCCGAAACAGGGCCGGCTACGAGCAGTACTTC. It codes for CASSTRNRAGYEQYF.

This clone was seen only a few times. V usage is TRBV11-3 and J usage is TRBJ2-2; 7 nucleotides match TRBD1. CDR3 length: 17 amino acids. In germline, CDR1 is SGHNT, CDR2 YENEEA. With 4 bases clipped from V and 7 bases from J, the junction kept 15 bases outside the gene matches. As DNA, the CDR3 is TGTGCCAGCAGCTCAAGGACAGGAAAAACCCCCCTCGGGGAGCTGTTTTTT. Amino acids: CASSSRTGKTPLGELFF.

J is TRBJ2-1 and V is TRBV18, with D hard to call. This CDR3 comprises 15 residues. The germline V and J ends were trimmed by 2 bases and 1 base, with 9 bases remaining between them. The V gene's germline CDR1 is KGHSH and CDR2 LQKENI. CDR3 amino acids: CASSPIVRSYNEQFF. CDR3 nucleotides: TGTGCCAGCTCACCAATTGTAAGGTCCTACAATGAGCAGTTCTTC.

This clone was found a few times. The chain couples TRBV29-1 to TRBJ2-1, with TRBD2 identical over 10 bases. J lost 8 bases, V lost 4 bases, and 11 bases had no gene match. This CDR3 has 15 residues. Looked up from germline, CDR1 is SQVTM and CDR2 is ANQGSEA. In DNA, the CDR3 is TGCAGCGTTGGCCCACGTCCTAGCGGGAGTTATGAGCAGTTCTTC. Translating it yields CSVGPRPSGSYEQFF.

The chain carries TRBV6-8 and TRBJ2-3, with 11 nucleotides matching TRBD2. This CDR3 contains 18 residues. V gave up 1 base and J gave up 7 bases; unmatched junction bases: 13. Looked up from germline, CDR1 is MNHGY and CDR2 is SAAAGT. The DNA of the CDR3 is TGTGCCAGCAGTTACTTCCCCGTACCTAGCGGGAGGAGAAATACGCAGTATTTT. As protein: CASSYFPVPSGRRNTQYF.

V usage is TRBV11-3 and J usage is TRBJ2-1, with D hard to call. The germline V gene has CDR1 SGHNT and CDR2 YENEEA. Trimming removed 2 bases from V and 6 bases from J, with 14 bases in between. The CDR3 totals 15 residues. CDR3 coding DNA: TGTGCCAGCAGCTTATCGGCTGCGATGGTCAATGAGCAGTTCTTC. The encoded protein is CASSLSAAMVNEQFF.

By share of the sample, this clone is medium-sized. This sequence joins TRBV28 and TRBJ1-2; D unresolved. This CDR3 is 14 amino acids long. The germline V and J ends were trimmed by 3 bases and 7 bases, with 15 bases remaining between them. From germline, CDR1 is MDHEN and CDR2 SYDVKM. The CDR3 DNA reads TGTGCCAGCAGTTTCCCGGGGATAGCGGGTGGCTACACCTTC. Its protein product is CASSFPGIAGGYTF.

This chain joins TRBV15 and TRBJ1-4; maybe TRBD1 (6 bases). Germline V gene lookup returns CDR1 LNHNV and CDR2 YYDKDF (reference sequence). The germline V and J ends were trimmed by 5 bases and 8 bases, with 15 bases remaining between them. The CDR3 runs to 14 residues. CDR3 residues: CATSGEGGAEKLFF. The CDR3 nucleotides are TGTGCCACCAGCGGTGAGGGGGGCGCCGAAAAACTGTTTTTT.

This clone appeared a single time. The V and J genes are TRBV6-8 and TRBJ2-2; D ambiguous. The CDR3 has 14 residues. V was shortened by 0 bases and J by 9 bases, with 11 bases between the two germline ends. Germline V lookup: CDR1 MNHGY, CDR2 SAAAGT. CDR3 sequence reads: CASSYSLVGRELFF. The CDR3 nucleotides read TGTGCCAGCAGTTACTCGTTGGTCGGCCGGGAGCTGTTTTTT.

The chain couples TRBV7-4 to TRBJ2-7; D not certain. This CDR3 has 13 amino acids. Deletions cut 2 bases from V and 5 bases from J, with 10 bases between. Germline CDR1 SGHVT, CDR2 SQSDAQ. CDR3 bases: TGTGCCAGCAGCTTATCAGGAATTCACGAGCAGTACTTC. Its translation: CASSLSGIHEQYF.